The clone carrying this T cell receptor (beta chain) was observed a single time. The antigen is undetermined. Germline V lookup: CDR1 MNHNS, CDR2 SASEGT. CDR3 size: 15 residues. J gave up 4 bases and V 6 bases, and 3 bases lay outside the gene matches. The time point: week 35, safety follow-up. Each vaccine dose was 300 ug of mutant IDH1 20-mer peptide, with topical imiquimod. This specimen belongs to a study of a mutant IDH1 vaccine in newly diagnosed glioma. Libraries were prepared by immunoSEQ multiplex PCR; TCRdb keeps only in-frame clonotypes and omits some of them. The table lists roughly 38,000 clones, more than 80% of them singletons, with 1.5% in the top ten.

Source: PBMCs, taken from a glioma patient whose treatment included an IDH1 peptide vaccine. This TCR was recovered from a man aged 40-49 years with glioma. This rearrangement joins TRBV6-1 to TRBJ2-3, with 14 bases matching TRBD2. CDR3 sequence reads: CASSGTSGSPDTQYF. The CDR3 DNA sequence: TGTGCCAGCAGCGGGACTAGCGGGAGCCCAGATACGCAGTATTTT.